This TCR beta chain stems from a study of cytomegalovirus exposure and HLA in healthy donors. The PCR was carried out with 60 Vbeta primers and 13 Jbeta primers. This table comes from immunoSEQ multiplex PCR, and its TCRdb copy is limited to in-frame clones, with some not included. The sample shows roughly 90,000 clones, roughly 83% of them seen only once. The germline V gene encodes CDR1 SGHTA and CDR2 FQGNSA. This CDR3 spans 15 amino acids. Trimming removed 1 base from V and 2 bases from J; junction bases left unmatched: 5. The chain links TRBV7-2 to TRBJ2-7, with 7 bases matching TRBD1. This TCR derives from a man between 18 and 29 years old in good health and CMV-seronegative. The material sequenced was PBMCs. The CDR3 coding sequence is TGTGCCAGCAGCTTAGAGGGACAGCCCACCTACGAGCAGTACTTC. It specifies CASSLEGQPTYEQYF.